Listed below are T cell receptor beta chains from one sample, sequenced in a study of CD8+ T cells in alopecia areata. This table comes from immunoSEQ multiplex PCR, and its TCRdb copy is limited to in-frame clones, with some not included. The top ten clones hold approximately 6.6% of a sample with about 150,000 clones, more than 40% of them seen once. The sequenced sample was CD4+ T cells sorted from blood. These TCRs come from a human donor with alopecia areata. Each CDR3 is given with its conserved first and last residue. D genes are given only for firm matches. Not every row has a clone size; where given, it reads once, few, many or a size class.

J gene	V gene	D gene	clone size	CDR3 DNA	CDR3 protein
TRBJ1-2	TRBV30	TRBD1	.	TGTGCCTGGAGCGACAGGGGTACGGATGGCTACACCTTC	CAWSDRGTDGYTF
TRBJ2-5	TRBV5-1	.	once	TGCGCCAGCAGCTTGACAAAACCTGCAGGCCGGGACGGAATCCAAGAGACCCAGTACTTC	CASSLTKPAGRDGIQETQYF
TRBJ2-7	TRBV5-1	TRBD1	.	TGCGCCAGCAGCCCCCGACAGGGGGCTAGATCCTACGAGCAGTACTTC	CASSPRQGARSYEQYF
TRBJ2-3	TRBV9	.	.	TGTGCCAGCAACCTCCGCCCCACAGATACGCAGTATTTT	CASNLRPTDTQYF
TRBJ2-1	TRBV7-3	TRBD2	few	TGTGCCAGCAGCGTATCCGGGACTAGCGGTTACAATGAGCAGTTCTTC	CASSVSGTSGYNEQFF
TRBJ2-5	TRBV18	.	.	TGTGCCAGCTCACGGGAGACCCAGTACTTC	CASSRETQYF
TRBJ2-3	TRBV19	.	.	TGTGCCAGTAGTGACGGGTCAGATACGCAGTATTTT	CASSDGSDTQYF
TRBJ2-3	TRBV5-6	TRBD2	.	TGTGCCAGCAGCTTGTTGGCGGGAGGGCGCACAGATACGCAGTATTTT	CASSLLAGGRTDTQYF
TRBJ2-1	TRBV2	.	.	TGTGCCAGCCTTTGGGCAGAGCCCTCTGAGCAGTTCTTC	CASLWAEPSEQFF
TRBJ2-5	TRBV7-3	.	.	TGTGCCAGCAGCTTAATACCGACAGCGGTCACCCAAGAGACCCAGTACTTC	CASSLIPTAVTQETQYF
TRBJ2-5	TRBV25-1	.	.	TGTGCCAGCGGGGGGAGAGCGACCCAGTACTTC	CASGGRATQYF
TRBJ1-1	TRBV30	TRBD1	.	TGTGCCTGGGGGACAGGAATGAACACTGAAGCTTTCTTT	CAWGTGMNTEAFF
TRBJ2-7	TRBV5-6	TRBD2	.	TGTGCCAGCAACAATTGGAGACTAGCGGGAAGATACGAGCAGTACTTC	CASNNWRLAGRYEQYF
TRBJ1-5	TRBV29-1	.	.	TGCAGCGCAGGTTCCGATAGCAATCAGCCCCAGCATTTT	CSAGSDSNQPQHF
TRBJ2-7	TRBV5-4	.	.	TGTGCCAGCAGCTTCGGGCTCTACGAGCAGTACTTC	CASSFGLYEQYF
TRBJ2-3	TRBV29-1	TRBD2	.	TGCAGCGTGGGACCTAGCGGATTCACAGATACGCAGTATTTT	CSVGPSGFTDTQYF
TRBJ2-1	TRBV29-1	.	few	TGCAGCGTGCGGGGAGGATTAGGCTACAATGAGCAGTTCTTC	CSVRGGLGYNEQFF
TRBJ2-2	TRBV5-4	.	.	TGTGCCAGCAGCTTGCTCCCACCTACGGTACCTGGCGGGGAGCTGTTTTTT	CASSLLPPTVPGGELFF
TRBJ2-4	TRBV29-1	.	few	TGCAGCGCCCAAAAATATGGGGGAGACCCCAAAAACATTCAGTACTTC	CSAQKYGGDPKNIQYF
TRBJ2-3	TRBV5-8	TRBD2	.	TGTGCCAGCAGCTTGGGGGGGGGTTCCGAGGATACGCAGTATTTT	CASSLGGGSEDTQYF
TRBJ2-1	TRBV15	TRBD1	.	TGTGCCACCAGCACAATTGGGACAGAACCATGGGATGAGCAGTTCTTC	CATSTIGTEPWDEQFF
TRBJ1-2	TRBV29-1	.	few	TGCAGCGTTGTCAGGGGAGACTATGGCTACACCTTC	CSVVRGDYGYTF
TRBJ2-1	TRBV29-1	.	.	TGCAGCGGAAAAGGTATGGGGTCCAATGAGCAGTTCTTC	CSGKGMGSNEQFF
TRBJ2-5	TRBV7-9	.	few	TGTGCCAGCAGCTTAGCCCAGGCCTTAACGTACCAAGAGACCCAGTACTTC	CASSLAQALTYQETQYF
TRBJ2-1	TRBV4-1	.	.	TGCGCCAGCAGCCAGAGTACTAGAAGCAATGAGCAGTTCTTC	CASSQSTRSNEQFF
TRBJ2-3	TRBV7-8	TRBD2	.	TGTGCCAGCAGAACACACCCTAGCGGGAGGGGGACAGATACGCAGTATTTT	CASRTHPSGRGTDTQYF
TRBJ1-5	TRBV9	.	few	TGTGCCAGCAGCGTAAGGACAGAAAATAGCAATCAGCCCCAGCATTTT	CASSVRTENSNQPQHF
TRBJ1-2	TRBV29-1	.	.	TGCAGCGTTGACGGAGGTGGCTACACCTTC	CSVDGGGYTF
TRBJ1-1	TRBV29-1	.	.	TGCAGCGTTGGAGGACCGCTGAACACTGAAGCTTTCTTT	CSVGGPLNTEAFF
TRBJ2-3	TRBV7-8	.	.	TGTGCCAGCAGCTTAGCGCAATGGGATGCGCAGTATTTT	CASSLAQWDAQYF
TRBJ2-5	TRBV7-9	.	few	TGTGCCAGCAGACTCCGAGGGACGGGAGAAGAGACCCAGTACTTC	CASRLRGTGEETQYF
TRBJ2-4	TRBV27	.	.	TGTGCCAGCAGCCGTCCTCCTGGCCAGTCCAAAAACATTCAGTACTTC	CASSRPPGQSKNIQYF
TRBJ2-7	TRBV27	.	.	TGTGCCAGCACCTTACACTACGAGCAGTACTTC	CASTLHYEQYF
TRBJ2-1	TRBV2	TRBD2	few	TGTGCCAGCGGGACTAGCCCCACTTACAATGAGCAGTTCTTC	CASGTSPTYNEQFF
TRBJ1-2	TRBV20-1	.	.	TGCAGTGCTAGAGTCGATTATGGCTACACCTTC	CSARVDYGYTF
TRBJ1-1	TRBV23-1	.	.	TGCGCCAGCAGAGTCATAAGGGAGATGAACACTGAAGCTTTCTTT	CASRVIREMNTEAFF
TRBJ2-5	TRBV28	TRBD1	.	TGTGCCAGCAGGGGCACGACAGGGGGTAGGCAAGAGACCCAGTACTTC	CASRGTTGGRQETQYF
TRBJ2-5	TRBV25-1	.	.	TGTGCCAGCAGTGAATTGGGGAGAGTAGGAGCAGAGACCCAGTACTTC	CASSELGRVGAETQYF
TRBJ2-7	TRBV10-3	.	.	TGTGCCATCACAGACAGCTACGAGCAGTACTTC	CAITDSYEQYF
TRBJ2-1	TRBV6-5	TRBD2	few	TGTGCCAGCAGAAGGGAGGGGAACAATGAGCAGTTCTTC	CASRREGNNEQFF